The clone carrying this TCR beta chain was detected ten times or more. No antigen is known for it. Germline assignment: CDR1 MNHEY and CDR2 SVGEGT. The V end was cut by 2 bases, the J end by 8 bases, with 12 bases between. The CDR3 loop spans 13 amino acids. This entry belongs to a study of Graves' ophthalmopathy and Graves' hyperthyroidism. Study-wide findings and caveats: Most expanded thyroid clonotypes above 0.001 frequency also appeared in blood.

Amplification of TCR beta CDR3 regions used RNA transcripts. RT-PCR with HTBI primers came first, then second-round multiplex PCR. TCRdb reprocessed the multiplex PCR reads with MiXCR, giving one entry per CDR3 protein. The table shows almost 400,000 distinct CDR3 sequences, with around 17% occurring only once. The V and J genes are TRBV6-2 or TRBV6-3 and TRBJ1-2; D remains ambiguous. Sequencing was carried out using peripheral blood. The TCR sequence derives from a woman under 30 with Graves' ophthalmopathy. The CDR3 sequence is CASSYPTVGGYTF. The CDR3 bases are TGTGCCAGCAGTTACCCCACGGTCGGGGGCTACACCTTC.